What follows are 20 T cell receptor beta chains derived from one specimen sequenced in a study of cytomegalovirus exposure and HLA in healthy donors. PCR amplification relied on 60 Vbeta primers (plus 13 Jbeta primers). Profiling relied on immunoSEQ multiplex PCR, and the TCRdb table lists in-frame clones only, not all of them. This table holds about 34,000 clones. The sequencing input was PBMCs. These receptor sequences come from a middle-aged woman in good health and CMV-seropositive.

V is TRBV5-6 and J is TRBJ1-5, with a weak D call TRBD1 (5 bases). Trimming cost V 0 bases and J 2 bases, with 9 bases left between them. This CDR3 region has 15 residues. Germline V gene sequence: CDR1 SGHDT, CDR2 YYEEEE. The CDR3 sequence: CASSLGGGRNQPQHF. The CDR3 bases are TGTGCCAGCAGCTTGGGGGGGGGTCGCAATCAGCCCCAGCATTTT.

The chain recombines TRBV6-1 with TRBJ1-5, with 7 bases matching TRBD1. Looked up from germline, CDR1 is MNHNS and CDR2 is SASEGT. The CDR3 has 15 residues. V lost 7 bases to trimming and J lost 0 bases; unmatched junction nucleotides: 6. CDR3 region: CASKRQGYSNQPQHF. The CDR3 bases are TGTGCCAGCAAGCGACAGGGCTATAGCAATCAGCCCCAGCATTTT.

V is TRBV9 and J is TRBJ2-2, with D uncertain. The CDR3 runs to 12 residues. V lost 2 bases and J lost 6, with 5 bases in between. The germline V gene encodes CDR1 SGDLS and CDR2 YYNGEE. The CDR3 DNA is TGTGCCAGCAGCGTTCGGGCCGGGGAGCTGTTTTTT. This codes for CASSVRAGELFF. Combining the CDR3 with reference TRBV9 and TRBJ2-2 gives the whole variable domain DSGVTQTPKHLITATGQRVTLRCSPRSGDLSVYWYQQSLDQGLQFLIQYYNGEERAKGNILERFSAQQFPDLHSELNLSSLELGDSALYFCASSVRAGELFFGEGSRLTVL.

This chain connects TRBV15 to TRBJ2-3; D remains ambiguous. This CDR3 spans 14 amino acids. Looked up from germline, CDR1 is LNHNV and CDR2 is YYDKDF (reference sequence). V dropped 0 bases and J dropped 4 bases, with 8 bases sitting between them. The CDR3 region has the DNA TGTGCCACCAGCAGAGATAGTCGTCCAGATACGCAGTATTTT. This codes for CATSRDSRPDTQYF.

The chain employs TRBV10-3 and TRBJ2-5, with D tentatively TRBD2 (5 bases). Germline values: CDR1 ENHRY, CDR2 SYGVKD. The CDR3 has 13 residues. V lost 6 bases and J lost 7, with 15 bases in between. CDR3 in amino acids: CAISPRPLGTQYF. The CDR3, as DNA: TGTGCCATCAGCCCCCGCCCACTAGGGACCCAGTACTTC.

V usage is TRBV28 and J usage is TRBJ2-1, with 11 positions matching TRBD1. CDR3 size: 15 residues. V was clipped by 4 bases and J by 9 bases; unmatched bases: 8. Germline-derived CDR1 and CDR2 are MDHEN and SYDVKM. CDR3 protein: CASSSSGTGGGEQFF. The CDR3 bases are TGTGCCAGCAGTTCTTCCGGGACAGGGGGAGGTGAGCAGTTCTTC. Looking up the rest from reference TRBV28 and TRBJ2-1 gives the full variable domain: DVKVTQSSRYLVKRTGEKVFLECVQDMDHENMFWYRQDPGLGLRLIYFSYDVKMKEKGDIPEGYSVSREKKERFSLILESASTNQTSMYLCASSSSGTGGGEQFFGPGTRLTVL.

The chain is built from TRBV27 and TRBJ1-1; TRBD1 matches at 10 bases. The CDR3 has 15 amino acids. CDR1 and CDR2 (germline): MNHEY, SMNVEV (reference sequence). The J segment lost 6 bases and the V segment lost 4 bases, leaving 8 bases of the junction unmatched. The CDR3 nucleotides read TGTGCCAGCAGTTACGGACAGGGGGACTTAGCTGAAGCTTTCTTT. It encodes CASSYGQGDLAEAFF.

This sequence joins TRBV5-6 and TRBJ2-7; TRBD2 might be the D (6 bases). The CDR3 covers 13 residues. V was shortened by 3 bases and J by 4 bases, with 11 bases between the two germline ends. CDR1 and CDR2 (germline): SGHDT, YYEEEE. CDR3 sequence reads: CASSYGSRYEQYF. The DNA for the CDR3 is TGTGCCAGCAGCTACGGGAGTCGGTACGAGCAGTACTTC.

The chain carries TRBV6-6 and TRBJ1-1, with D unclear. The CDR3 totals 13 residues. The V gene's germline CDR1 is MNHNY and CDR2 SVGAGI (reference sequence). Trimming removed 2 bases from V and 1 base from J, with 5 bases in between. The CDR3 DNA sequence: TGTGCCAGCAGTTACGAGGGGAACACTGAAGCTTTCTTT. Translated, it gives CASSYEGNTEAFF.

This chain connects TRBV10-3 to TRBJ2-7, with 7 bases aligning to TRBD2. This CDR3 spans 15 amino acids. Germline CDR1 ENHRY, CDR2 SYGVKD. J lost 0 bases, V lost 5 bases, and 7 bases had no gene match. CDR3 DNA: TGTGCCATCAGTCCAGCGGGAAGCTTCTCCTACGAGCAGTACTTC. It codes for CAISPAGSFSYEQYF.

The chain carries TRBV10-3 and TRBJ1-5; TRBD1 is a possible D gene (5 bases). The germline gives CDR1 ENHRY, CDR2 SYGVKD. Trimming removed 7 bases from V and 7 bases from J, with 20 bases in between. This CDR3 has 15 residues. CDR3 in amino acids: CAIKDGQGDTQPQHF. DNA of the CDR3: TGTGCCATCAAAGACGGGCAGGGCGATACCCAGCCCCAGCATTTT.

The chain recombines TRBV29-1 with TRBJ2-5, with TRBD1 as a possible D gene (6 bases). V lost 5 bases and J lost 11, with 18 bases in between. CDR1 and CDR2 (germline): SQVTM, ANQGSEA. This CDR3 comprises 12 residues. CDR3 nucleotide sequence: TGCAGCGTTATGTCCGGGGACAATGAGCAGTACTTC. As protein: CSVMSGDNEQYF.

The gene calls are TRBV19 and TRBJ1-2; 7 positions match TRBD1. This CDR3 comprises 14 residues. Trimming removed 3 bases from V and 5 bases from J; junction bases left unmatched: 6. In germline, CDR1 is LNHDA, CDR2 SQIVND (reference sequence). This chain's CDR3 is CASSIGTETYGYTF. The CDR3 nucleotides read TGTGCCAGTAGTATCGGGACAGAGACTTATGGCTACACCTTC.

This chain links TRBV7-9 with TRBJ2-7; 7 bases agree with TRBD2. The trim removed 1 base at V and 0 bases at J, leaving 9 bases unmatched. The CDR3 covers 17 residues. Germline assignment: CDR1 SEHNR and CDR2 FQNEAQ (reference sequence). In DNA, the CDR3 is TGTGCCAGCAGCTTAGGCCAGCGGGAACCACACTCCTACGAGCAGTACTTC. Translation: CASSLGQREPHSYEQYF.

The chain couples TRBV30 to TRBJ1-3; 9 bases map to TRBD1. The CDR3 extends over 15 amino acids. After removal of 7 bases from V and 2 bases from J, the junction contained 9 bases not matched to a gene. Germline CDR1 is GTSNPN and CDR2 is SVGIG (reference sequence). The CDR3 loop reads CAYTTGTGTGNTIYF. In nucleotides, the CDR3 is TGTGCCTACACGACCGGGACAGGGACTGGAAACACCATATATTTT. The whole variable domain, remainder taken from reference TRBV30 and TRBJ1-3, is SQTIHQWPATLVQPVGSPLSLECTVEGTSNPNLYWYRQAAGRGLQLLFYSVGIGQISSEVPQNLSASRPQDRQFILSSKKLLLSDSGFYLCAYTTGTGTGNTIYFGEGSWLTVV.

This chain's CDR3 is CASSIQGTYNEQFF. CDR3 in DNA: TGTGCCAGTAGTATCCAGGGGACCTACAATGAGCAGTTCTTC. The chain couples TRBV19 to TRBJ2-1, with D perhaps TRBD1 (6 bases). Germline assignment: CDR1 LNHDA and CDR2 SQIVND (reference sequence). Trimming left V 3 bases short and J 2 bases short, with 8 bases between. The CDR3 has 14 residues.

V is TRBV10-2 and J is TRBJ1-1, with TRBD1 as a possible D gene (5 bases). V dropped 5 bases and J dropped 1 base, with 20 bases sitting between them. CDR1 and CDR2 from the germline V gene are WSHSY and SAAADI. The CDR3 has 17 residues. The CDR3 bases are TGCGCCAGCAGTCAACCGGGATTTCAGGGAGGGAACACTGAAGCTTTCTTT. The encoded protein is CASSQPGFQGGNTEAFF.

The chain carries TRBV28 and TRBJ1-2; D remains unclear. Germline CDR1 is MDHEN and CDR2 is SYDVKM. The length of the CDR3 is 14 residues. The V end was cut by 4 bases, the J end by 1 base, with 10 bases between. Here the CDR3 DNA reads TGTGCCAGCAGTTCAGGCTTCCTTAACTATGGCTACACCTTC. Translating it yields CASSSGFLNYGYTF.

V usage is TRBV11-3 and J usage is TRBJ2-7, with TRBD1 matching 9 bases. After removal of 4 bases from V and 5 bases from J, the junction contained 3 bases not matched to a gene. Germline assignment: CDR1 SGHNT and CDR2 YENEEA. This CDR3 spans 13 amino acids. CDR3 nucleotides: TGTGCCAGCAGCTCCCGACAGGGGGACGAGCAGTACTTC. Its protein is CASSSRQGDEQYF.

The chain uses TRBV7-3 and TRBJ2-1; TRBD2 aligns across 7 bases. Germline V gene lookup returns CDR1 SGHTA and CDR2 FQGTGA. The CDR3 extends over 15 amino acids. The ends lost 5 bases at V and 2 bases at J; junction bases unmatched: 6. The CDR3 protein is CASSPGLGTYNEQFF. The CDR3 nucleotides are TGTGCCAGCAGCCCTGGACTAGGAACCTACAATGAGCAGTTCTTC. The variable domain in full, completed from reference TRBV7-3 and TRBJ2-1, reads GAGVSQTPSNKVTEKGKYVELRCDPISGHTALYWYRQSLGQGPEFLIYFQGTGAADDSGLPNDRFFAVRPEGSVSTLKIQRTERGDSAVYLCASSPGLGTYNEQFFGPGTRLTVL.